This TCR beta chain was recorded in a study of blood T cell repertoires in COVID-19. Trimming cost V 6 bases and J 2 bases; bases outside gene matches: 9. This CDR3 has 16 residues. Germline V gives CDR1 SEHNR, CDR2 FQNEAQ (reference sequence). Original analysis: Estimation of nucleated cell counts was performed using reference gene primer amplification. The data were produced by immunoSEQ multiplex PCR, yet TCRdb's version contains in-frame clones alone and is incomplete. For V, J and clone size, that table is used; D and trimming come from the DNA. The data contain about 250,000 clones, about four fifths of them seen just once; the ten biggest clones take up about 9%.

The gene calls are TRBV7-9 and TRBJ2-2; 7 bases are a match to TRBD1. This clonotype was sampled from a man at least 80 years old with acute or convalescent COVID-19. The sample was peripheral blood. This CDR3 is CASRQGRPINTGELFF. The DNA for the CDR3 is TGTGCCAGCAGACAGGGGCGACCGATAAACACCGGGGAGCTGTTTTTT. The full variable domain, in which reference TRBV7-9 and TRBJ2-2 provide the parts outside the CDR3, is DTGVSQNPRHKITKRGQNVTFRCDPISEHNRLYWYRQTLGQGPEFLTYFQNEAQLEKSRLLSDRFSAERPKGSFSTLEIQRTEQGDSAMYLCASRQGRPINTGELFFGEGSRLTVL.